This paragraph reports one TCR beta chain. The antigen is unknown. This entry belongs to a study of vaccination effects on CD4 cells after COVID-19. Study conclusions and caveats: In the study, convalescent patients were few, and early post-infection timepoints were absent.

Clones were sequenced by immunoSEQ multiplex PCR, and TCRdb holds only the in-frame ones, with some missing. Here the sample spans tens of thousands of clones, roughly three quarters being singletons. Antigen-specific CD4+ T cells were expanded (with viral peptide pools) by the ViraFEST assay ahead of sequencing. After roughly 9 days in culture, the CD4+ T cells were isolated. The healthy vaccine recipients, who had no prior SARS-CoV-2 infection, showed negative nucleocapsid antibodies. This TCR was sampled from a human donor who received a COVID-19 vaccine. Sample: CD4+ T cells from PBMCs cultured with HCoV-OC43 spike peptides, taken before COVID-19 vaccination. As to subset: HCoV-OC43 spike overlapping peptide pool stimulation.

CDR3 nucleotide sequence: TGTGCCAGCAGCTCAAGGGACACTTACACTGAAGCTTTCTTT. Encoded protein: CASSSRDTYTEAFF. The chain links TRBV11-2 to TRBJ1-1; maybe TRBD1 (6 bases). V gave up 4 bases and J gave up 3 bases, with 12 bases separating them. The length of the CDR3 is 14 residues. Germline V gene data show CDR1 as SGHAT and CDR2 as FQNNGV.